This TCR beta chain comes out of a study of T-cell memory formation after mild COVID-19. 5'RACE with constant-segment primers yielded barcoded, UMI-tagged TCR alpha and TCR beta cDNA libraries. Each CDR3 protein gets one entry after TCRdb re-called the 5' RACE reads with MiXCR. The repertoire holds roughly 320,000 distinct CDR3 sequences, with 25% to 30% as singletons. As for this clonotype: Its antigen remains unknown.

Overall study findings and caveats: Pre-infection memory contained some responding clones, which suggested that cross-reactive memory had joined.

Trimming shortened V by 4 bases and J by 7 bases, and 16 bases separated the two germline ends. Germline CDR1 and CDR2: SGHDN and FVKESK. The length of the CDR3 is 14 residues. The sequence was collected from an adult woman who had mild COVID-19 (a few samples of this study predate the infection). Cell type and time point are not known. The rearrangement joins TRBV14 to TRBJ1-2; D is perhaps TRBD1 (5 bases). Sequenced input: PBMCs or a T cell subset sorted from them (not recorded which). The CDR3 DNA reads TGTGCCAGCAGCCCCTTTTCCGGGGCGGGTGGCTACACCTTC. As protein: CASSPFSGAGGYTF.